The TCR beta chain described here comes from a study of blood T cell repertoires in COVID-19. In the source study's methods: Researchers report that nucleated cell counts were estimated from reference gene primer amplification. Sequenced by immunoSEQ multiplex PCR; TCRdb stores in-frame clones only, minus some. Clone size and V and J calls were adopted from that table, with D and trimming inferred from the DNA. The sample lists more than 300,000 clones; 90% to 95% were seen once. Cohorts were assigned according to the clinical history that participants reported. Shortly before study entry, within 2 weeks, exposed participants had met a COVID-19 case. This receptor was obtained from a young woman who had been exposed to COVID-19. The sample comprised PBMCs or T cells enriched from blood (not recorded which).

CDR3 sequence: CASSMRRTGEKLFF. The CDR3 nucleotides are TGTGCCAGTAGTATGCGTCGGACAGGGGAAAAACTGTTTTTT. The V gene is TRBV19, the J gene TRBJ1-4, with TRBD1 matching 8 bases. The CDR3 is 14 residues long. The germline V gene encodes CDR1 LNHDA and CDR2 SQIVND (reference sequence). J gave up 8 bases and V 3 bases, and 5 bases lay outside the gene matches.